The next 26 T cell receptor beta chains were all read from a single sample in a study of tumor and adjacent non-tumor tissue in lung cancer. RNA was extracted from bulk tissue without any cell sorting. The library came from three nested PCR rounds adapted from ARM-PCR protocols. A single record per CDR3 protein comes from TCRdb applying MiXCR to the multiplex PCR reads. The sample holds 200,000 or so distinct CDR3 sequences, 60% to 75% seen once. Sequences were obtained from lung tumor tissue. The receptors come from a man aged 60 to 69 with non-small cell lung cancer.

This clonotype occurred many times. The rearrangement links TRBV20-1 to TRBJ1-5; no reliable D call. CDR1 and CDR2 from the germline V gene are DFQATT and SNEGSKA (reference sequence). V was pared by 6 bases and J by 0 bases, with 15 bases between. The CDR3 has 15 residues. The CDR3 region is CSATISRVSNQPQHF. CDR3 nucleotides: TGCAGTGCCACAATATCGAGGGTTAGCAATCAGCCCCAGCATTTT.

As concerns this clonotype: A much more abundant neighbour one base away suggests this may be a read error. The gene calls are TRBV5-1 and TRBJ2-7, with unresolved D. Germline values: CDR1 SGHRS, CDR2 YFSETQ. This CDR3 region has 12 residues. The ends were cut back, 1 base at V and 3 bases at J, with 5 bases in the middle. For the CDR3, the DNA is TGCGCCAGCAGCTTGAATTTCTACGAGCAGTACTTC. Residues: CASSLNFYEQYF. The full variable domain, with the rest looked up from reference TRBV5-1 and TRBJ2-7, is KAGVTQTPRYLIKTRGQQVTLSCSPISGHRSVSWYQQTPGQGLQFLFEYFSETQRNKGNFPGRFSGRQFSNSRSEMNVSTLELGDSALYLCASSLNFYEQYFGPGTRLTVT.

The rearrangement uses TRBV5-1 and TRBJ2-2, with D hard to call. CDR3 length: 13 residues. Germline V gene sequence: CDR1 SGHRS, CDR2 YFSETQ. V was shortened by 5 bases and J by 5 bases, with 10 bases between the two germline ends. The CDR3 DNA reads as TGCGCCAGCAGTATATCCCAGACCGGGGAGCTGTTTTTT. Protein product: CASSISQTGELFF.

J is TRBJ1-6 and V is TRBV20-1, with TRBD1 matching 8 bases. Germline V gene sequence: CDR1 DFQATT, CDR2 SNEGSKA (reference sequence). This CDR3 spans 16 amino acids. V was pared by 3 bases and J by 10 bases, with 14 bases of the junction left unmatched. The CDR3 reads CSASNRKQGVLSPLHF. As DNA, the CDR3 is TGCAGTGCTAGTAACCGTAAACAGGGGGTTCTATCACCCCTCCACTTT.

This clonotype was detected only once. One end of the junction does not line up with germline, which may come from a read error. J is TRBJ2-7 and V is TRBV11-2, with 13 bases aligning to TRBD2. Germline CDR1 is SGHAT and CDR2 is FQNNGV. The CDR3 is 17 amino acids. CDR3 in amino acids: CACSSVGLAGWGYEQYF. CDR3 bases: TGTGCTTGCAGCTCCGTGGGACTAGCGGGGTGGGGCTACGAGCAGTATTTC.

Of note for this clonotype: Mismatch with germline at one junction end may stem from a read error. The rearrangement joins TRBV20-1 to TRBJ2-1; a possible D gene is TRBD1 (7 bases). CDR3 length: 12 residues. Germline V lookup: CDR1 DFQATT, CDR2 SNEGSKA (reference sequence). The CDR3 nucleotides are TGCAGTACCACAGGAGGGGGCCCGCGTGGGTTATTC. Protein product: CSTTGGGPRGLF.

This clonotype was picked up a small number of times. The chain has TRBV20-1 and TRBJ2-7; 7 bases align to TRBD1. The trim removed 6 bases at V and 0 bases at J, leaving 5 bases unmatched. The CDR3 has 13 amino acids. Germline V lookup: CDR1 DFQATT, CDR2 SNEGSKA (reference sequence). The CDR3 is CSAWDSDSYEQYF. For the CDR3, the DNA is TGCAGTGCCTGGGACAGCGACTCCTACGAGCAGTACTTC.

In the case of this clonotype: Since a much larger clone is just one base distant, this may be a read error. This chain joins TRBV20-1 and TRBJ1-1; no firm D call. From germline, CDR1 is DFQATT and CDR2 SNEGSKA (reference sequence). Trimming removed 7 bases from V and 0 bases from J, with 9 bases in between. The CDR3 covers 12 residues. This CDR3 is CSGDGVNTEAFF. CDR3 bases: TGCAGTGGTGACGGGGTGAACACTGAAGCTTTCTTT.

This clonotype was seen a single time. The rearrangement links TRBV5-4 to TRBJ2-1; 11 nucleotides match TRBD2. The CDR3 consists of 14 residues. With 9 bases clipped from V and 10 bases from J, the junction kept 12 bases outside the gene matches. CDR1 SGHNT and CDR2 YYREEE come from the germline V gene (reference sequence). The CDR3 reads CAIFIAGGPREQFF. The CDR3 bases are TGTGCCATCTTCATAGCGGGGGGGCCCAGAGAGCAGTTCTTC.

As regards this clonotype: Mismatch with germline at one junction end may stem from a read error. The rearrangement links TRBV20-1 to TRBJ2-7; D ambiguous. The CDR3 contains 11 residues. Germline CDR1 is DFQATT and CDR2 is SNEGSKA (reference sequence). The CDR3 protein is CGASYNYEQYF. CDR3 sequence (DNA): TGCGGTGCTAGTTACAACTACGAGCAGTACTTC.

This clonotype has a count of ten or more. The chain carries TRBV20-1 and TRBJ2-3, with 12 nucleotides matching TRBD2. There are 15 residues in the CDR3. Germline CDR1 reads DFQATT; CDR2 reads SNEGSKA (reference sequence). V lost 6 bases and J lost 4; bases outside the gene matches: 8. As DNA, the CDR3 is TGCAGTGCCTTGACTAGCGGGAGAGGTTCAGATACGCAGTATTTT. This translates into CSALTSGRGSDTQYF.

This clonotype occurred a few times. This sequence may be a read error, since a much larger clone differs from it by one base. The gene calls are TRBV5-5 and TRBJ2-3, with no clear D. Germline V gives CDR1 SGHKS, CDR2 YYEKEE (reference sequence). Trimming shortened V by 4 bases and J by 0 bases, and 12 bases separated the two germline ends. The CDR3 is made up of 15 amino acids. The DNA of the CDR3 is TGTGCCAGCAGCCCAAGGGCGGTTAGCACAGATACGCAGTATTTT. As protein: CASSPRAVSTDTQYF. Supplemented by reference TRBV5-5 and TRBJ2-3, the full variable domain reads DAGVTQSPTHLIKTRGQQVTLRCSPISGHKSVSWYQQVLGQGPQFIFQYYEKEERGRGNFPDRFSARQFPNYSSELNVNALLLGDSALYLCASSPRAVSTDTQYFGPGTRLTVL.

Concerning this clonotype itself: Given a much more abundant clone one base away, this may be a read error. Written as DNA, the CDR3 is TGCAGAGCTAGAGGGGCTGAAGAGACCCAGTACTTC. The encoded protein is CRARGAEETQYF. The rearrangement links TRBV20-1 to TRBJ2-5; the D gene could be TRBD1 or TRBD2 (5 bases each). Germline-derived CDR1 and CDR2 are DFQATT and SNEGSKA (reference sequence). The CDR3 spans 12 residues.

This chain uses TRBV7-8 with TRBJ1-5; D call uncertain. The germline CDR1 and CDR2 sequences are SGHVS and FQNEAQ. The V end was cut by 9 bases, the J end by 0 bases, with 15 bases between. The CDR3 totals 15 residues. CDR3: CASSMERVSNQPQHF. CDR3 DNA sequence: TGTGCCAGTAGCATGGAGAGGGTTAGCAATCAGCCCCAGCATTTT. The whole variable domain, remainder taken from reference TRBV7-8 and TRBJ1-5, is GAGVSQSPRYKVAKRGQDVALRCDPISGHVSLFWYQQALGQGPEFLTYFQNEAQLDKSGLPSDRFFAERPEGSVSTLKIQRTQQEDSAVYLCASSMERVSNQPQHFGDGTRLSIL.

With respect to this clonotype: This may come from a read error, since a much larger clone is one base off. The rearrangement links TRBV20-1 to TRBJ1-6, with 7 bases fitting TRBD1. The V and J ends lost 0 bases and 9 bases, in that order; junction bases with no gene match: 5. Germline values: CDR1 DFQATT, CDR2 SNEGSKA (reference sequence). The CDR3 runs 14 residues. CDR3 loop: CSARDVRTGSPLHF. The CDR3, as DNA: TGCAGTGCTAGAGATGTGAGGACAGGTTCACCCCTCCACTTT.

On this clonotype itself: This is likely a read error, given that the CDR3 carries no conserved phenylalanine or tryptophan at its end. The gene calls are TRBV4-3 and TRBJ2-2, with a tentative D call TRBD1 (6 bases). Trimming left V 7 bases short and J 3 bases short, with 18 bases between. The CDR3 covers 16 residues. CDR1 LGHNA and CDR2 YSLEER come from the germline V gene. In DNA form, the CDR3 reads TGCGCCAGCAACCAGGACCCGCCAGGGGACACCGGGGAGCTGTTTCTT. Translated, it gives CASNQDPPGDTGELFL.

Concerning this clonotype itself: The junction shows a germline mismatch at one end, possibly a read error. The rearrangement uses TRBV20-1 and TRBJ2-3; D is perhaps TRBD1 or TRBD2 (6 bases each). Germline CDR1 reads DFQATT; CDR2 reads SNEGSKA (reference sequence). The CDR3 is 14 amino acids. The DNA for the CDR3 is TGCAGTGCTAGCTCCGTGGGGGGCATATATACGCAATATTTT. Residues: CSASSVGGIYTQYF.

Ten or more counts support this clonotype. The V call is TRBV29-1, the J call TRBJ2-7; a weak D match, TRBD2 (5 bases). The V end was cut by 4 bases, the J end by 6 bases, with 16 bases between. Germline CDR1 and CDR2: SQVTM and ANQGSEA. The CDR3 length is 13 residues. CDR3 in amino acids: CSVGSRGSPEQYF. CDR3 DNA sequence: TGCAGCGTTGGTTCTCGGGGTTCTCCCGAGCAGTACTTC.

This clonotype is a singleton in its sample. An end of the junction does not agree with germline; a read error may underlie this. V usage is TRBV6-2 or TRBV6-3 and J usage is TRBJ2-6; TRBD1 is a possible D gene (5 bases). The CDR3 totals 15 residues. CDR1 and CDR2 from the germline V gene are MNHEY and SVGEGT. CDR3 region: CASRYEVSGANLLTF. The DNA for the CDR3 is TGTGCCAGCCGTTACGAGGTTTCTGGGGCCAACCTCCTGACTTTC.

The CDR3 sequence is CTANPRTNGGGNEQFF. For the CDR3, the DNA is TGCACTGCCAACCCTCGGACTAACGGGGGGGGCAATGAGCAGTTCTTC. The V call is TRBV20-1, the J call TRBJ2-1; 8 bases map to TRBD2. CDR3 size: 16 residues. Germline V gene sequence: CDR1 DFQATT, CDR2 SNEGSKA (reference sequence).

This chain uses TRBV11-2 with TRBJ2-6, with D possibly TRBD1 on 5 matching bases. The CDR3 extends over 16 amino acids. V shed 7 bases and J shed 0 bases, with 13 bases lying between them. Germline values: CDR1 SGHAT, CDR2 FQNNGV. In nucleotides, the CDR3 is TGTGCCAGCATCTTCTGGACACGCTCTGGGGCCAACGTCCTGACTTTC. It specifies CASIFWTRSGANVLTF.

About this clonotype: The conserved final phenylalanine or tryptophan is absent from the CDR3, which likely points to a read error. This chain connects TRBV11-3 to TRBJ2-3; 7 bases map to TRBD2. The V gene's germline CDR1 is SGHNT and CDR2 YENEEA. The CDR3 totals 15 residues. The CDR3 nucleotides are TGTACCAGCAGCTTCGTAGCGGGTCGCACAGATACGCAGTATTAT. Protein sequence: CTSSFVAGRTDTQYY.

The chain couples TRBV20-1 to TRBJ1-3; 8 bases are shared with TRBD1. With V trimmed by 5 bases and J by 1 base, 4 bases remained unmatched. The CDR3 length is 14 residues. Germline CDR1 is DFQATT and CDR2 is SNEGSKA (reference sequence). Here the CDR3 DNA reads TGCAGTGCTGAGGGACAGGAGTCTGGAAACACCATATATTTT. Protein: CSAEGQESGNTIYF.

Comments on this clonotype: At one of its ends the junction is not consistent with the germline gene, which may arise from a read error. This sequence joins TRBV6-5 and TRBJ2-1; 9 bases match TRBD2. Germline CDR1 reads MNHEY; CDR2 reads SVGAGI. The CDR3 has 18 amino acids. The CDR3 here is CASSYRPSGIKSYNVQFF. In DNA form, the CDR3 reads TGCGCCAGCAGTTATAGACCTAGCGGGATAAAATCCTACAATGTGCAGTTCTTC.

This clonotype turned up a few times. A much larger clone lies one base from this, so it may be a read error. V usage is TRBV6-5 and J usage is TRBJ1-2, with 8 positions matching TRBD1. The CDR3 totals 12 residues. The V gene's germline CDR1 is MNHEY and CDR2 SVGAGI. J gave up 5 bases and V 6 bases, and 2 bases lay outside the gene matches. The DNA of the CDR3 is TGTGCCAGCAGACAGGGGGATTATGGCTACACCTTC. Its translation is CASRQGDYGYTF.

This chain joins TRBV20-1 and TRBJ2-1; D gene uncertain. In germline, CDR1 is DFQATT, CDR2 SNEGSKA (reference sequence). The length of the CDR3 is 15 residues. The V and J ends lost 3 bases and 0 bases respectively, with 12 bases between them. For the CDR3, the DNA is TGCAGTGCTAGCGACTCTTGGAGCTCCTACAATGAGCAGTTCTTC. Encoded protein: CSASDSWSSYNEQFF.